The clone carrying this T cell receptor (beta chain) was seen only a few times. CDR1 and CDR2 from the germline V gene are SGHTA and FQGNSA. V was trimmed by 0 bases and J by 7 bases, leaving 13 bases between them. This CDR3 comprises 15 residues. This sample is drawn from a study of T-cell memory formation after mild COVID-19. TCRdb itself ran the 5' RACE reads through MiXCR, one entry per CDR3 protein. The data show around 300,000 distinct CDR3 sequences, approximately 13% seen once. The rearrangement uses TRBV7-2 and TRBJ1-5, with a possible D match to TRBD1 (5 bases). The clonotype originates from a man between 18 and 29 years old who had mild COVID-19 (a few samples of this study predate the infection). Cell type and time point are not known. The source material was PBMCs or a T cell subset sorted from them (not recorded which). The CDR3 is CASSLAPGRVQPQHF. The DNA for the CDR3 is TGTGCCAGCAGCTTAGCTCCAGGGCGGGTGCAGCCCCAGCATTTT. Looking up the rest from reference TRBV7-2 and TRBJ1-5 gives the full variable domain: GAGVSQSPSNKVTEKGKDVELRCDPISGHTALYWYRQSLGQGLEFLIYFQGNSAPDKSGLPSDRFSAERTGGSVSTLTIQRTQQEDSAVYLCASSLAPGRVQPQHFGDGTRLSIL.